This T cell receptor beta chain was observed in a study of T cell responses to AZD1222 COVID-19 vaccine. Findings and caveats of the study: Reportedly, close to half of spike-specific TCRs are directed against unmutated variant regions.

Here immunoSEQ multiplex PCR was the method, and the copy in TCRdb shows in-frame clones only, minus some. The sample has around 150,000 clones, about 90% seen once. Of note for this clone: Antigen: not known.

The sample consisted of peripheral blood, taken 28 days after the second AZD1222 dose. The sequence was obtained from an adult who received the AZD1222 COVID-19 vaccine.

CDR3 DNA sequence: TGTGCCAGCAGTGTCCTTATAGCGGGGGTAGACTACGAGCAGTACTTC. Its translation: CASSVLIAGVDYEQYF. The chain carries TRBV6-4 and TRBJ2-7, with 9 positions matching TRBD2. With V trimmed by 4 bases and J by 3 bases, 10 bases remained unmatched. Germline V lookup: CDR1 MRHNA, CDR2 SNTAGT. CDR3 length equals 16 residues.